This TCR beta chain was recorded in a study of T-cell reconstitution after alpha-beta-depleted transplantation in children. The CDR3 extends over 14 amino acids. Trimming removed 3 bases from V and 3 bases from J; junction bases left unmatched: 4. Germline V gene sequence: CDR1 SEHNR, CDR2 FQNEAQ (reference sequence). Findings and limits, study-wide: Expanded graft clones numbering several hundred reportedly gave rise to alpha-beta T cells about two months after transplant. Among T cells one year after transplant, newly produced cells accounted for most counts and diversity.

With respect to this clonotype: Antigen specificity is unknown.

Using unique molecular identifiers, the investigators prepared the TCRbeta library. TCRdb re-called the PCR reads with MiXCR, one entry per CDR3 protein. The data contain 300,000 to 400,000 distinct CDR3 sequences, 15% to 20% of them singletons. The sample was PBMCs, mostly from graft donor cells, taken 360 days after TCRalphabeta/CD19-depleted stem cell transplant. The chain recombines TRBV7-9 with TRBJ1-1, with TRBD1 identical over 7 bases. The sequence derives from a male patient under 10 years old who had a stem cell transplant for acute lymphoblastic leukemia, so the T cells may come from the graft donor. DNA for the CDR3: TGTGCCAGCAGCTTGGGGGGACAGTACACTGAAGCTTTCTTT. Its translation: CASSLGGQYTEAFF.